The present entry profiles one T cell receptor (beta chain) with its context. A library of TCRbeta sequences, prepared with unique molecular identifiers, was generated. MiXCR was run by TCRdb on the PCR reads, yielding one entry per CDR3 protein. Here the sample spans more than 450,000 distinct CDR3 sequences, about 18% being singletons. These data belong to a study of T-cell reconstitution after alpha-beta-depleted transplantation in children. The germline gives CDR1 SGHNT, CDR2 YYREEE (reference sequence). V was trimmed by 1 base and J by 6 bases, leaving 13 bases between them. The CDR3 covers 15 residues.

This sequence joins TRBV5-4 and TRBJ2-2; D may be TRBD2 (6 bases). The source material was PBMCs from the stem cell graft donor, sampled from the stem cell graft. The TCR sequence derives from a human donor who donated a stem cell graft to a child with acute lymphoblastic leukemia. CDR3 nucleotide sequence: TGTGCCAGCAGCTTGAACGGGAGCCCATCCGGGGAGCTGTTTTTT. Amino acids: CASSLNGSPSGELFF.